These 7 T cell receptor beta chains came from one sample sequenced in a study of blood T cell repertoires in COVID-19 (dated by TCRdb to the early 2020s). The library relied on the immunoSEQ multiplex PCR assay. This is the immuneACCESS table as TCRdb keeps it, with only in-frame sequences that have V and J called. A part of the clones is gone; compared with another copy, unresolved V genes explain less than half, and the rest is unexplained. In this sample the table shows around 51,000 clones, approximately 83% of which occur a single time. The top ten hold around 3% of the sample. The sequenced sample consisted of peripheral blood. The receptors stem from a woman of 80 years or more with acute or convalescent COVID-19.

The CDR3 DNA is TGTGCCAGCAGCTTAGGGACAGGGGGCGAGGGAGAGCAGTACTTC. Protein sequence: CASSLGTGGEGEQYF. The gene calls are TRBV7-6 and TRBJ2-7, with TRBD1 matching 11 bases. The CDR3 length is 15 residues. The trim removed 1 base at V and 7 bases at J, leaving 6 bases unmatched. Per the germline V gene, CDR1 is SGHVS and CDR2 is FNYEAQ.

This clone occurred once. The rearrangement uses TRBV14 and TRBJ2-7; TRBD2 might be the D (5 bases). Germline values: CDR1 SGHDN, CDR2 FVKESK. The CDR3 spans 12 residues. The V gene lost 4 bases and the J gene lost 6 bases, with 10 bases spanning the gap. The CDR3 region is CASSPTGFEQYF. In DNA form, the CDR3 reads TGTGCCAGCAGCCCGACGGGGTTCGAGCAGTACTTC. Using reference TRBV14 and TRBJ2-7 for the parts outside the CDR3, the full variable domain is EAGVTQFPSHSVIEKGQTVTLRCDPISGHDNLYWYRRVMGKEIKFLLHFVKESKQDESGMPNNRFLAERTGGTYSTLKVQPAELEDSGVYFCASSPTGFEQYFGPGTRLTVT.

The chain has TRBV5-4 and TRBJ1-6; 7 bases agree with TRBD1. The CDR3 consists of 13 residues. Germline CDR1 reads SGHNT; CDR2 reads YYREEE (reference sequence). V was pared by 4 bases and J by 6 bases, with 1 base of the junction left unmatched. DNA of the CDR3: TGTGCCAGCAGCCGGGACAGTAATTCACCCCTCCACTTT. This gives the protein CASSRDSNSPLHF. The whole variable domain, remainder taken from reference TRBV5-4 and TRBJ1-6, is ETGVTQSPTHLIKTRGQQVTLRCSSQSGHNTVSWYQQALGQGPQFIFQYYREEENGRGNFPPRFSGLQFPNYSSELNVNALELDDSALYLCASSRDSNSPLHFGNGTRLTVT.

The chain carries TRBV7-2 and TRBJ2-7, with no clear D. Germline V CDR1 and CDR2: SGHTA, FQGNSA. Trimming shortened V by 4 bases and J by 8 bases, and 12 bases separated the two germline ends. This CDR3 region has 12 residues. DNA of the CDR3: TGTGCCAGCAGCTCCTTTGACACGAAGCAGTACTTC. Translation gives CASSSFDTKQYF.

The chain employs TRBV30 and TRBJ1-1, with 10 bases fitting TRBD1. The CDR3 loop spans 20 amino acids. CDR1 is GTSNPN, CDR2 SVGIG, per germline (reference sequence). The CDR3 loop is CACVARQGAVGLASNTEAFF. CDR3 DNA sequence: TGTGCATGCGTAGCACGACAGGGGGCGGTCGGGCTTGCATCGAACACTGAAGCTTTCTTT.

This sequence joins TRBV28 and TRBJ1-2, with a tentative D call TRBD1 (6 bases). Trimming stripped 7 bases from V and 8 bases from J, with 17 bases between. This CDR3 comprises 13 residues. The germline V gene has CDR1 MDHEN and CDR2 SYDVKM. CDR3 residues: CASNLDRLRGYTF. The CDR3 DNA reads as TGTGCCAGCAATCTAGACAGGTTGAGGGGCTACACCTTC.

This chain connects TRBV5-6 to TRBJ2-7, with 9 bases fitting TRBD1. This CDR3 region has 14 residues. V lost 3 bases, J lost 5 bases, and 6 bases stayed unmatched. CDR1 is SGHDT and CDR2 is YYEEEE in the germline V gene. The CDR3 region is CASSWDREYDEQYF. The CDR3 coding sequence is TGTGCCAGCAGCTGGGACAGGGAGTACGACGAGCAGTACTTC.